The 14 T cell receptor beta chains given below trace back to one sample, sequenced in a study of vaccination and CD4 T cells after COVID-19. The treatment here: approximately 9-day PBMC culture with coronavirus spike peptide pools or control peptides (ViraFEST assay). One should note that the unexposed donor's CD4+ T cells were collected before the COVID-19 pandemic (2011-2018). Their antigens are not known. Oncomine TCR Beta short-read sequencing was applied to DNA from cultured CD4+ T cells. TCRdb passed the PCR reads through MiXCR, listing each CDR3 protein once. The table has 7,000 to 10,000 distinct CDR3 sequences, approximately 51% seen once. Sample: CD4+ T cells from blood, cultured in vitro. The source is a human donor in good health.

This clonotype has more than one count but fewer than ten. This chain uses TRBV6-2 or TRBV6-3 with TRBJ1-1; D gene ambiguous. Per germline, CDR1 MNHEY and CDR2 SVGEGT. The CDR3 sequence is 12 residues long. Between the trimmed V and J ends, which lost 6 bases and 11 bases, there was a span of 16 bases. CDR3 sequence: CASSPWPIRAFF. The CDR3 nucleotides read TGTGCCAGCAGCCCCTGGCCCATTCGGGCTTTCTTT.

The J gene is TRBJ2-7, the V gene TRBV6-5; the D gene is possibly TRBD2 (5 bases). The CDR3 has 16 residues. Germline assignment: CDR1 MNHEY and CDR2 SVGAGI. Trimming took 1 base from V and 2 from J, leaving 15 bases between them. CDR3: CASSYFSAGRPYEQYF. CDR3 sequence (DNA): TGTGCCAGCAGTTACTTCTCCGCGGGCAGGCCCTACGAGCAGTACTTC.

This chain connects TRBV6-1 to TRBJ2-7; 7 bases line up with TRBD2. The CDR3 is 14 residues long. CDR1 is MNHNS, CDR2 SASEGT, per germline. J gave up 7 bases and V 8 bases, and 14 bases lay outside the gene matches. In DNA, the CDR3 is TGTGCCAGCGACCTAGTTGGGAGGGGATCAGAGCAGTACTTC. The encoded protein is CASDLVGRGSEQYF.

CDR3 DNA: TGTGCCAGCAGCCCCATTCGGCCGAACACCGGGGAGCTGTTTTTT. Encoded protein: CASSPIRPNTGELFF. V usage is TRBV28 and J usage is TRBJ2-2; D uncertain. CDR1 MDHEN and CDR2 SYDVKM come from the germline V gene. V lost 6 bases to trimming and J lost 0 bases, with 11 bases between them. The CDR3 loop spans 15 amino acids.

The chain is built from TRBV20-1 and TRBJ1-2; TRBD1 matches 9 bases. The CDR3 length is 13 residues. V shed 0 bases and J 9 bases; nucleotides not matched to a gene: 5. CDR1 is DFQATT and CDR2 is SNEGSKA in the germline V gene (reference sequence). The CDR3 region is CSARDTTGGRYTF. The CDR3 nucleotides read TGCAGTGCTAGAGATACGACAGGGGGACGCTACACCTTC.

This clonotype was counted between two and nine times. The rearrangement joins TRBV7-2 to TRBJ2-1; 11 bases align to TRBD1. The CDR3 spans 15 residues. Looked up from germline, CDR1 is SGHTA and CDR2 is FQGNSA. With 5 bases clipped from V and 9 bases from J, the junction kept 9 bases outside the gene matches. For the CDR3, the DNA is TGTGCCAGCAGCACCCCGGACAGGGGGCGGGTTGAGCAGTTCTTC. Amino acid sequence: CASSTPDRGRVEQFF.

The chain joins TRBV12-3 or TRBV12-4 to TRBJ2-3, with D possibly being TRBD2 (7 bases). V dropped 5 bases and J dropped 3 bases, with 18 bases sitting between them. This CDR3 spans 16 amino acids. The CDR3 bases are TGTGCCAGCAGTCGGCGACGGGGGGCTAGTACAGATACGCAGTATTTT. Encoded protein: CASSRRRGASTDTQYF.

This clonotype was detected only a few times. The CDR3 spells CATSDPGPRRGTDTQYF. The CDR3 DNA reads TGTGCCACCAGTGACCCGGGACCTCGTAGGGGCACAGATACGCAGTATTTT. This chain links TRBV24-1 with TRBJ2-3, with D tentatively TRBD1 or TRBD2 (5 bases each). The V gene's germline CDR1 is KGHDR and CDR2 SFDVKD. V was cut by 4 bases and J by 1 base, with 17 bases left in between. The CDR3 consists of 17 residues.

This clonotype is a singleton in its sample. The chain links TRBV2 to TRBJ2-2, with 8 bases fitting TRBD2. The CDR3 runs to 14 residues. With 8 bases clipped from V and 7 bases from J, the junction kept 9 bases outside the gene matches. Per the germline V gene, CDR1 is SNHLY and CDR2 is FYNNEI. This CDR3 is CASVLAGEGGELFF. DNA for the CDR3: TGTGCCAGCGTGCTAGCGGGCGAGGGCGGGGAGCTGTTTTTT.

The chain joins TRBV19 to TRBJ2-2, with TRBD1 as a possible D gene (5 bases). The germline V and J ends were trimmed by 3 bases and 1 base, with 9 bases remaining between them. The germline V gene has CDR1 LNHDA and CDR2 SQIVND (reference sequence). The CDR3 covers 15 residues. The CDR3 reads CASSMWTLNTGELFF. The CDR3 DNA follows: TGTGCCAGTAGTATGTGGACACTGAACACCGGGGAGCTGTTTTTT.

This chain connects TRBV7-7 to TRBJ2-3; 10 nucleotides agree with TRBD2. The germline CDR1 and CDR2 sequences are SSHAT and FNYEAQ (reference sequence). With 4 bases clipped from V and 5 bases from J, the junction kept 6 bases outside the gene matches. The CDR3 is made up of 15 amino acids. CDR3 protein: CASSWSGRAEDTQYF. The DNA for the CDR3 is TGTGCCAGCAGCTGGAGCGGGAGGGCCGAAGATACGCAGTATTTT.

The chain uses TRBV20-1 and TRBJ1-6; the D gene is possibly TRBD1 (5 bases). V lost 0 bases to trimming and J lost 7 bases, with 19 bases between them. This CDR3 is 17 amino acids long. Per the germline V gene, CDR1 is DFQATT and CDR2 is SNEGSKA (reference sequence). The CDR3 loop reads CSARERPAGHRNSPLHF. In DNA form, the CDR3 reads TGCAGTGCTAGAGAACGCCCCGCAGGGCACCGAAATTCACCCCTCCACTTT.

CDR3 sequence (DNA): TGTGCCACCAGCATAGGGGTCGATCAGCCCCAGCATTTT. It encodes CATSIGVDQPQHF. The chain combines TRBV15 with TRBJ1-5; weak D call: TRBD1 (5 bases). From germline, CDR1 is LNHNV and CDR2 YYDKDF (reference sequence). This CDR3 region has 13 residues. V shed 4 bases and J shed 5 bases, with 9 bases lying between them.

CDR3: CASSRTGELFF. Here the CDR3 DNA reads TGTGCCAGCAGTCGGACCGGGGAGCTGTTTTTT. The chain couples TRBV27 to TRBJ2-2; D gene unclear. V gave up 5 bases and J gave up 5 bases, with 3 bases separating them. Germline loops: CDR1 MNHEY, CDR2 SMNVEV (reference sequence). There are 11 residues in the CDR3.